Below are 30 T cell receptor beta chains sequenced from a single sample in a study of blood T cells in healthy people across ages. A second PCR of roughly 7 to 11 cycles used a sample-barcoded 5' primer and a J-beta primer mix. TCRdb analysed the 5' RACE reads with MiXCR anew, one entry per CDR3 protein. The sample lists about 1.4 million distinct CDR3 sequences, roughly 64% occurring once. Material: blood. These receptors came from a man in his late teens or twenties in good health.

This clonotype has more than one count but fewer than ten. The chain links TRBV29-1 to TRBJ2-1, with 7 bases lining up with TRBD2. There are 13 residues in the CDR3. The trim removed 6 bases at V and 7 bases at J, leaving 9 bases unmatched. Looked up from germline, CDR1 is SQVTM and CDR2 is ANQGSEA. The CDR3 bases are TGCAGCGTCCTCCTGACTAGCCAAAATGAGCAGTTCTTC. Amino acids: CSVLLTSQNEQFF.

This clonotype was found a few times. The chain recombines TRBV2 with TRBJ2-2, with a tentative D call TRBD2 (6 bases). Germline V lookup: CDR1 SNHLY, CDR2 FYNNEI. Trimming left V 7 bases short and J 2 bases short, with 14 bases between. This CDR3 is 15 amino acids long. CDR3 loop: CASTGGAPNTGELFF. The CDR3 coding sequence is TGTGCCAGCACCGGCGGGGCCCCAAACACCGGGGAGCTGTTTTTT.

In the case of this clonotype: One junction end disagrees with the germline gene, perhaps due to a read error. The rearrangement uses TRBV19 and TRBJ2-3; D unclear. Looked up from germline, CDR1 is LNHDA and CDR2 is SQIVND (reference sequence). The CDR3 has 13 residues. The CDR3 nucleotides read TGTGCCAGTAGTATTCAAAGCACAGATACGCGGTATTTT. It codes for CASSIQSTDTRYF.

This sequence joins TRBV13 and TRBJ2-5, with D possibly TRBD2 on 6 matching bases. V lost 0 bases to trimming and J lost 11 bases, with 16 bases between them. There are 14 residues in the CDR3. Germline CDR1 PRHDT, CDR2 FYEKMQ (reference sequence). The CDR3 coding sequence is TGTGCCAGCAGCTTAGGTAGGACGGAGGGTGAGCAGTACTTC. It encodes CASSLGRTEGEQYF. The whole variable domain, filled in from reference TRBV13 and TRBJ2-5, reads AAGVIQSPRHLIKEKRETATLKCYPIPRHDTVYWYQQGPGQDPQFLISFYEKMQSDKGSIPDRFSAQQFSDYHSELNMSSLELGDSALYFCASSLGRTEGEQYFGPGTRLLVL.

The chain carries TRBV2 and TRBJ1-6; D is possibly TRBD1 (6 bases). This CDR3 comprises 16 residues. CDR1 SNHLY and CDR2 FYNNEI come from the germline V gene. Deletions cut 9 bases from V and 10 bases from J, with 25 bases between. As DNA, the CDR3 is TGTGCCAGAGATTCTAAAGGACAGCTCAGGGGATCACCCCTCCACTTT. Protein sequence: CARDSKGQLRGSPLHF.

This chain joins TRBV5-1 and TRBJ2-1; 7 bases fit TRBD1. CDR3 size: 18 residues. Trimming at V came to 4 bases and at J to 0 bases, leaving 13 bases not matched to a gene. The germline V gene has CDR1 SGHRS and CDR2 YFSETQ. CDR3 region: CASSGPFGTENSYNEQFF. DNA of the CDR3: TGCGCCAGCAGCGGCCCATTCGGGACAGAAAACTCCTACAATGAGCAGTTCTTC.

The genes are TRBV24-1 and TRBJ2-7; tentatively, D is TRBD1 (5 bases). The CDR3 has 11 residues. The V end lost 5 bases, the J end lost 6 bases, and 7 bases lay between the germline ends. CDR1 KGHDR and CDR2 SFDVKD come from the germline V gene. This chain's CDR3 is CATSATGEQYF. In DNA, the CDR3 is TGTGCCACCAGTGCTACAGGCGAGCAGTACTTC.

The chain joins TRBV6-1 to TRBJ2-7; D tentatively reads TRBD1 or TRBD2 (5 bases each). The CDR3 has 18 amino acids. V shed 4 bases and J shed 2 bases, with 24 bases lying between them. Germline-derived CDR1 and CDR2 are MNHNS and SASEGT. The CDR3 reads CASSAGRPLSQGAYEQYF. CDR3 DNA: TGTGCCAGCAGTGCAGGCCGTCCCCTGTCCCAGGGAGCCTACGAGCAGTACTTC.

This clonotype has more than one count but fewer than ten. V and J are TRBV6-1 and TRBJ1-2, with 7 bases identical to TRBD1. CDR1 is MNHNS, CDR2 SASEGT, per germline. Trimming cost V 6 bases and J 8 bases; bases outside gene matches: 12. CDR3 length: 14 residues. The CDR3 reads CASSFRDGGGGYTF. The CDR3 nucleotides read TGTGCCAGCAGCTTCCGGGACGGAGGGGGCGGCTACACCTTC.

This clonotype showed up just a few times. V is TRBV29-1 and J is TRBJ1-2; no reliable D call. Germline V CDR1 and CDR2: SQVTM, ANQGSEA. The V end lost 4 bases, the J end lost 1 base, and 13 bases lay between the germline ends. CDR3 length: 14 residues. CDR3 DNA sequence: TGCAGCGTTGTAGATCCAGGAGGTAACTATGGCTACACCTTC. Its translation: CSVVDPGGNYGYTF.

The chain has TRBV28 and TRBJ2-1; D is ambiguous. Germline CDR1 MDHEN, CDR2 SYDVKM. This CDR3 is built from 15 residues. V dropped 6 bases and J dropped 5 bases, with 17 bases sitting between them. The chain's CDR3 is CASSPPESRDNEQFF. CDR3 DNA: TGTGCCAGCAGCCCCCCCGAGAGTAGGGACAATGAGCAGTTCTTC.

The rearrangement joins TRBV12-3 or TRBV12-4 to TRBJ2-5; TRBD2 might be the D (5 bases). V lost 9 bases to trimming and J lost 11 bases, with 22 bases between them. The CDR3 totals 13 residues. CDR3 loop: CASKWESSDEQYF. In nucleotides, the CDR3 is TGTGCCAGTAAGTGGGAGAGTAGCGATGAGCAGTACTTC.

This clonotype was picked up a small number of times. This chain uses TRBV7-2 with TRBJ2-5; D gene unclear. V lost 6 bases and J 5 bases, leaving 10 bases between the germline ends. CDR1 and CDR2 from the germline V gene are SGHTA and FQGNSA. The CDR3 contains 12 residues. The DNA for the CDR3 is TGTGCCAGCAGTCATTCATGGGAGACCCAGTACTTC. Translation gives CASSHSWETQYF.

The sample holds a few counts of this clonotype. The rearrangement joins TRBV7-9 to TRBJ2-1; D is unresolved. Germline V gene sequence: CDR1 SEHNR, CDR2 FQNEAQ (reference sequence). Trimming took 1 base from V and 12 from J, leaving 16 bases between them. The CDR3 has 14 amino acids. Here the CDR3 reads CASSLGSGAYVQFF. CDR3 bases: TGTGCCAGCAGCTTAGGATCGGGTGCCTATGTGCAGTTCTTC.

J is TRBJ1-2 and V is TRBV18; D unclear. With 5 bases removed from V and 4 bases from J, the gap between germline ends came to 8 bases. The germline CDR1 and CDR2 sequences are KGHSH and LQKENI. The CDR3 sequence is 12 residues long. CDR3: CASSAPSYGYTF. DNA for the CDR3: TGTGCCAGCTCAGCGCCTTCCTATGGCTACACCTTC.

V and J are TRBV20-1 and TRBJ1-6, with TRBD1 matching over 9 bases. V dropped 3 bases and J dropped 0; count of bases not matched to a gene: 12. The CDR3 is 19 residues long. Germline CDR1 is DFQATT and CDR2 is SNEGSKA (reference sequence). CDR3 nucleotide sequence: TGCAGTGCTAGTGATAGGGACAGGGTACCGAGCTCCTATAATTCACCCCTCCACTTT. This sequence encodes CSASDRDRVPSSYNSPLHF.

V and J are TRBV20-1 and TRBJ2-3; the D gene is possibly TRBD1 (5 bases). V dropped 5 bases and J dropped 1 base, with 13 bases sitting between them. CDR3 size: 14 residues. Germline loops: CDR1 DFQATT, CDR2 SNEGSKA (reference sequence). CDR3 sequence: CSAAKEGGTDTQYF. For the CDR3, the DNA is TGCAGTGCTGCAAAGGAAGGGGGCACAGATACGCAGTATTTT.

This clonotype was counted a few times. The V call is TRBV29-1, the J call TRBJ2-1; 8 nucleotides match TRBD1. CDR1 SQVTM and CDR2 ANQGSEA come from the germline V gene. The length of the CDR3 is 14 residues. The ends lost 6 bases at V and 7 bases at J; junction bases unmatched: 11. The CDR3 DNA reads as TGCAGCGTCAGCCACGGGACAGGAGGTAATGAGCAGTTCTTC. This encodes CSVSHGTGGNEQFF.

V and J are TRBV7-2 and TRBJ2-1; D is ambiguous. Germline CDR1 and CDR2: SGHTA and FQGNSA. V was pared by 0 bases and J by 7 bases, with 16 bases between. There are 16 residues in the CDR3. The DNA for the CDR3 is TGTGCCAGCAGCTTAGCTTCTAGTGCCGAAACTAATGAGCAGTTCTTC. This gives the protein CASSLASSAETNEQFF.

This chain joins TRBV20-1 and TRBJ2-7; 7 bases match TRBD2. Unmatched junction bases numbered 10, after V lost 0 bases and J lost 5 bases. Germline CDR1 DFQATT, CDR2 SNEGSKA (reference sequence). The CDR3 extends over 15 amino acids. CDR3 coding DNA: TGCAGTGCTAGAGATCACGGGACTATCGGAAACGAGCAGTACTTC. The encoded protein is CSARDHGTIGNEQYF.

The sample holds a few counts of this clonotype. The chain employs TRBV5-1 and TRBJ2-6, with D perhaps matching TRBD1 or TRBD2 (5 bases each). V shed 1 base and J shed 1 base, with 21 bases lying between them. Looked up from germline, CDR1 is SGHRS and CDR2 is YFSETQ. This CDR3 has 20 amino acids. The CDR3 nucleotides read TGCGCCAGCAGCTTGCGACGTCTATCTATCGGGGCGTCTGGGGCCAACGTCCTGACTTTC. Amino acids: CASSLRRLSIGASGANVLTF. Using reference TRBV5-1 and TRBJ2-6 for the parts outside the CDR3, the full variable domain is KAGVTQTPRYLIKTRGQQVTLSCSPISGHRSVSWYQQTPGQGLQFLFEYFSETQRNKGNFPGRFSGRQFSNSRSEMNVSTLELGDSALYLCASSLRRLSIGASGANVLTFGAGSRLTVL.

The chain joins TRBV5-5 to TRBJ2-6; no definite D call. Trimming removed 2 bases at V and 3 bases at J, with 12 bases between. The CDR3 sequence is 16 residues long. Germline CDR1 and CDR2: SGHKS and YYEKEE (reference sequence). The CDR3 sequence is CASSFSPQLGANVLTF. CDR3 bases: TGTGCCAGCAGCTTTAGTCCGCAGCTTGGGGCCAACGTCCTGACTTTC.

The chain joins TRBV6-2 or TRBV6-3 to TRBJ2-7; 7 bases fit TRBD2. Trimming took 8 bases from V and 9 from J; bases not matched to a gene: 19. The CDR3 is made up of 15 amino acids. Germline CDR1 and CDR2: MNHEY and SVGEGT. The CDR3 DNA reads TGTGCCAGCTGTAACTCCGGGACTACCCCTGGTGCGCAGTACTTC. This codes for CASCNSGTTPGAQYF.

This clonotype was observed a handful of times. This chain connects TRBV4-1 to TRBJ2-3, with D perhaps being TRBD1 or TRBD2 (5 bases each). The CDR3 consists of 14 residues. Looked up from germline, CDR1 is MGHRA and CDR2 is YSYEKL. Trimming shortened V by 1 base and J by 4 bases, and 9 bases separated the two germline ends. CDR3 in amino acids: CASSQAWDPDTQYF. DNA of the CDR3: TGCGCCAGCAGCCAAGCATGGGACCCAGATACGCAGTATTTT.

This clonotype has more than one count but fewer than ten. CDR3 nucleotides: TGTGCCAGCAGCGGAGGGACAGGGCCGAGCGGCTACACCTTC. Translating it yields CASSGGTGPSGYTF. The chain links TRBV9 to TRBJ1-2, with 9 bases aligning to TRBD1. Trimming cost V 3 bases and J 8 bases; bases outside gene matches: 8. This CDR3 has 14 amino acids. Germline assignment: CDR1 SGDLS and CDR2 YYNGEE. The full variable domain, rest sourced from reference TRBV9 and TRBJ1-2, is DSGVTQTPKHLITATGQRVTLRCSPRSGDLSVYWYQQSLDQGLQFLIQYYNGEERAKGNILERFSAQQFPDLHSELNLSSLELGDSALYFCASSGGTGPSGYTFGSGTRLTVV.

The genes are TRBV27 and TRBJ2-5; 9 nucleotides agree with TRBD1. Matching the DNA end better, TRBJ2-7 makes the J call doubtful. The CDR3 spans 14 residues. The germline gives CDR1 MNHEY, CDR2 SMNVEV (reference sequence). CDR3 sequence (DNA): TGTGCCAGCAGTGTATGGACAGGGGACTACGAGCAGTACTTC. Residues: CASSVWTGDYEQYF.

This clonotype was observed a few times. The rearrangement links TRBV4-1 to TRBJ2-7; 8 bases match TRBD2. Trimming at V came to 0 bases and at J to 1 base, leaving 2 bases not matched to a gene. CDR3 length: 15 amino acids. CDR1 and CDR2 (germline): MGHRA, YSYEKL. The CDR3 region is CASSQETSASYEQYF. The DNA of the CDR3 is TGCGCCAGCAGCCAAGAGACTAGCGCTTCCTACGAGCAGTACTTC.

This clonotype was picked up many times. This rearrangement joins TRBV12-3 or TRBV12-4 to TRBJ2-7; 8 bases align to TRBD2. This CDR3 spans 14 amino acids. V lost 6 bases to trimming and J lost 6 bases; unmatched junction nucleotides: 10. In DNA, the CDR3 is TGTGCCAGCAGCATAACCAGCGGGGGAGGCGAGCAGTACTTC. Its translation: CASSITSGGGEQYF.

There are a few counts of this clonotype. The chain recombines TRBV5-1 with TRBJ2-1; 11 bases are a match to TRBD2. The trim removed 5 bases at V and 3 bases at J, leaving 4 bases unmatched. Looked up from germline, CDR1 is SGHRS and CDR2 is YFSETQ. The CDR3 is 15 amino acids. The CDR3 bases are TGCGCCAGCAGGATAACTAGCGGGGGCTACAATGAGCAGTTCTTC. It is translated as CASRITSGGYNEQFF.

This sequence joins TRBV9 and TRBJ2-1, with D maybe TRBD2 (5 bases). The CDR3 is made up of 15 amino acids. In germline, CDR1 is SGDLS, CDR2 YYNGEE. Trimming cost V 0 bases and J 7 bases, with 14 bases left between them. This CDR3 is CASSVELVPPNEQFF. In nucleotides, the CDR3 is TGTGCCAGCAGCGTAGAACTAGTTCCCCCTAATGAGCAGTTCTTC. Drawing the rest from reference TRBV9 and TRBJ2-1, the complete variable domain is DSGVTQTPKHLITATGQRVTLRCSPRSGDLSVYWYQQSLDQGLQFLIQYYNGEERAKGNILERFSAQQFPDLHSELNLSSLELGDSALYFCASSVELVPPNEQFFGPGTRLTVL.